This T cell receptor (beta chain) was retrieved from a study of OX40 agonist ivuxolimab in advanced cancers. Study-level background: Participants could have had prior anti-PD-1, anti-PD-L1 or anti-CTLA-4 therapy, and less than 45% had some.

TCRdb's table, derived via immunoSEQ multiplex PCR, lists solely in-frame clones and lacks some. The data show 15,000 or so clones, over 70% seen once. This CDR3 has 15 amino acids. With 4 bases clipped from V and 4 bases from J, the junction kept 6 bases outside the gene matches. Germline CDR1 is SGHRS and CDR2 is YFSETQ. Findings and limits, study-wide: Averaging showed that CD8+ T cells had more expanded clones than CD4+ did.

In the case of this clone: The target antigen is unknown.

The chain is built from TRBV5-1 and TRBJ2-2; 8 positions agree with TRBD1. Specimen: CD4+ or CD8+ T cells sorted from blood, collected in a trial of the OX40 agonist ivuxolimab. The TCR was taken from an adult with an advanced solid tumor such as melanoma, head and neck, liver or kidney cancer. The CDR3 is CASSPFDRGTGELFF. CDR3 sequence (DNA): TGCGCCAGCAGCCCCTTTGACAGGGGCACCGGGGAGCTGTTTTTT.